The T cell receptor (beta chain) under discussion was sequenced for a study of PD-1 blockade in classical Hodgkin lymphoma. V was shortened by 3 bases and J by 6 bases, with 15 bases between the two germline ends. The CDR3 covers 14 residues. Germline V lookup: CDR1 SNHLY, CDR2 FYNNEI. Broader study findings: When set against healthy donors, newly diagnosed patients were reported to show lower baseline TCR diversity. Patients who responded completely had about the same baseline diversity as newly diagnosed patients.

Relapse was seen in all patients after autologous stem cell transplantation, and brentuximab vedotin exposure was variable. This table comes from immunoSEQ multiplex PCR, and its TCRdb copy is limited to in-frame clones, with some not included. The sample records tens of thousands of clones, around three quarters being singletons. For this clone: Antigen specificity is unknown.

Material: peripheral blood mononuclear cells (PBMCs), obtained before the second cycle of nivolumab. This chain links TRBV2 with TRBJ2-7; possibly TRBD1 for D (5 bases). The source of this sequence is a human donor with classical Hodgkin lymphoma. CDR3 amino acids: CASSDPSTVAEQYF. DNA for the CDR3: TGTGCCAGCAGTGATCCATCGACAGTCGCCGAGCAGTACTTC.